This TCR beta chain was recovered during a study of OX40 agonist ivuxolimab in advanced cancers. Study conclusions and caveats: On average, CD8+ T cells had more expanded clones than CD4+. At doses 0.1 to 3.0 mg/kg, CD4+ and CD8+ clones expanded.

Germline V lookup: CDR1 SGHTA, CDR2 FQGTGA. The CDR3 length is 15 residues. V lost 5 bases and J lost 2; bases outside the gene matches: 6. This table comes from immunoSEQ multiplex PCR, and its TCRdb copy is limited to in-frame clones, with some not included. Among some 52,000 clones listed, 75% to 90% were seen once. Samples of blood were obtained at baseline, on cycle 4 day 1, and on cycle 7 day 1. A word on this clone: The antigen remains unidentified.

V usage is TRBV7-3 and J usage is TRBJ2-1; the match to TRBD1 covers 7 bases. The origin of this receptor is an adult with an advanced solid tumor such as melanoma, head and neck, liver or kidney cancer. The sequences come from CD4+ or CD8+ T cells sorted from blood, collected in a trial of the OX40 agonist ivuxolimab. The CDR3 is CASSQGGQAYNEQFF. CDR3 sequence (DNA): TGTGCCAGCAGCCAAGGGGGCCAAGCCTACAATGAGCAGTTCTTC.